This paragraph covers one T cell receptor (beta chain) sequence. One junction end does not reproduce the germline sequence, and a read error may be involved. This sample is drawn from a study of blood T cell repertoires in COVID-19. Study-wide context: T cells, B-cell-depleted T cells, or PBMCs provided the cDNA or gDNA that served as material.

Using immunoSEQ multiplex PCR, the repertoire was profiled, and TCRdb retains in-frame clones only, with some absent. The sample includes around 160,000 clones, 78% of them seen just once. CDR1 and CDR2 from the germline V gene are LNHDA and SQIVND (reference sequence). The CDR3 runs to 15 residues. The material sequenced was peripheral blood. The sequence was obtained from a woman older than 75 with acute or convalescent COVID-19. The chain combines TRBV19 with TRBJ1-1; no clear D gene. For the CDR3, the DNA is TGTGCCAGTAGCATAGCCAATACAGTAAACACTGAAGCTTTCTTT. As protein: CASSIANTVNTEAFF.